There are many counts of the clone carrying this TCR beta chain. The V and J ends lost 5 bases and 5 bases respectively, with 18 bases between them. Germline lookup yields CDR1 MNHEY and CDR2 SMNVEV (reference sequence). CDR3 size: 15 residues. Time point described: persistent/refractory GD, antithyroid drugs over 5 years with positive TRAb. The TCR library was made from RNA that had been extracted from PBMCs in TRIzol. Construction of the TCR beta libraries employed iRepertoire HTBI primers in conjunction with Arm-PCR of CDR3 regions. TCRdb fed the multiplex PCR reads into MiXCR, producing one record per CDR3 protein. The table has under 500,000 distinct CDR3 sequences, less than 25% seen once; the top ten hold approximately 7.8%. The data are from a study of regulatory T cells in long-lasting Graves disease.

The TCR originated in a female donor with Graves disease. The chain has TRBV27 and TRBJ1-1; D remains unclear. Sample: peripheral blood mononuclear cells (PBMCs), taken when the disease was refractory, from a patient treated with antithyroid drugs. CDR3 sequence reads: CASSPAGGMFTEAFF. The CDR3 DNA is TGTGCCAGCAGTCCGGCGGGAGGGATGTTTACTGAAGCTTTCTTT.